The next 9 T cell receptor beta chains were all read from a single sample in a study of blood T cells in healthy people across ages (dated by TCRdb to about 2015). The method behind the library was 5' RACE. TCRdb records Illumina HiSeq 2500 as the sequencer. A second PCR of about 6 to 12 cycles was performed with a sample-barcoded 5' primer and a J-beta primer mix. TCRdb passed the public sequencing reads through fastp at Q25 and MiXCR, retaining productive beta sequences. One record per CDR3 amino acid sequence lists the most common genes and DNA. The sample yields 1.2 million to 1.5 million distinct CDR3 sequences; about 43% were counted once. The ten largest account for 7.9% of the sample. Sequencing input: blood. The receptors shown here come from a woman in her late teens or twenties in good health.

The V gene is TRBV20-1, the J gene TRBJ1-1; the match to TRBD1 covers 9 bases. The CDR3 is 14 amino acids. Germline CDR1 reads DFQATT; CDR2 reads SNEGSKA (reference sequence). With V trimmed by 5 bases and J by 0 bases, 4 bases remained unmatched. Written as DNA, the CDR3 is TGCAGTGCTCGTGACAGGGGGTTGAACACTGAAGCTTTCTTT. It encodes CSARDRGLNTEAFF.

The V and J genes are TRBV10-3 and TRBJ1-1, with 8 bases fitting TRBD1. The CDR3 sequence is 16 residues long. V shed 7 bases and J 4 bases; nucleotides not matched to a gene: 14. Germline V gene data show CDR1 as ENHRY and CDR2 as SYGVKD. The CDR3 loop reads CAITPSTGARITEAFF. In nucleotides, the CDR3 is TGTGCCATCACCCCCTCGACAGGGGCGCGGATCACTGAAGCTTTCTTT.

The CDR3 DNA reads TGTGCCAGCAGCTCAGGGACGGTGGGAGTAGCACCCCTCCACTTT. The encoded protein is CASSSGTVGVAPLHF. The chain has TRBV7-8 and TRBJ1-6; the D gene is possibly TRBD1 (5 bases). Trimming pared 4 bases from V and 11 bases from J, leaving 18 bases between. The germline V gene encodes CDR1 SGHVS and CDR2 FQNEAQ. The CDR3 is made up of 15 amino acids.

The chain uses TRBV4-1 and TRBJ2-2, with TRBD2 as a possible D gene (6 bases). CDR1 and CDR2 (germline): MGHRA, YSYEKL. This CDR3 has 14 residues. Trimming shortened V by 0 bases and J by 6 bases, and 8 bases separated the two germline ends. The CDR3 coding sequence is TGCGCCAGCAGCCAAGATGCGGGACCCGGGGAGCTGTTTTTT. Its translation: CASSQDAGPGELFF.

This clonotype was observed a few times. V is TRBV4-1 and J is TRBJ2-5, with TRBD2 matching 7 bases. The CDR3 runs 14 residues. Germline trimming cut 3 bases from V and 4 bases from J; bases unmatched to any gene: 5. In germline, CDR1 is MGHRA, CDR2 YSYEKL. The CDR3 loop reads CASSHVSGGETQYF. In nucleotides, the CDR3 is TGCGCCAGCAGCCACGTGTCGGGGGGAGAGACCCAGTACTTC.

This clonotype was counted only a few times. The CDR3 sequence: CASSEAELYNSPLHF. DNA of the CDR3: TGTGCCAGCAGTGAGGCAGAACTTTATAATTCACCCCTCCACTTT. V is TRBV6-1 and J is TRBJ1-6, with no clear D. The CDR3 consists of 15 residues. Trimming removed 3 bases at V and 4 bases at J, with 10 bases between. Germline CDR1 and CDR2: MNHNS and SASEGT.

This clonotype was recorded a few times. The chain is built from TRBV24-1 and TRBJ2-5; no definite D call. The CDR3 loop spans 14 amino acids. Germline CDR1 KGHDR, CDR2 SFDVKD. V lost 5 bases, J lost 2 bases, and 11 bases lay in between. The CDR3 loop is CATSATDGQETQYF. DNA for the CDR3: TGTGCCACCAGTGCCACTGACGGACAAGAGACCCAGTACTTC.

In regard to this clonotype: A much larger clone sits a single nucleotide away, making a read error possible. This chain uses TRBV24-1 with TRBJ2-3, with a tentative D call TRBD1 (5 bases). The CDR3 is 17 amino acids. With 1 base removed from V and 0 bases from J, the gap between germline ends came to 13 bases. Germline V gene lookup returns CDR1 KGHDR and CDR2 SFDVKD. The CDR3 DNA follows: TGTGCCACCAGTGATTTACGTCGACAGCGTAGCACAGATACGCAGTATTTT. Translating gives CATSDLRRQRSTDTQYF.

V usage is TRBV18 and J usage is TRBJ2-7; 9 bases are a match to TRBD1. CDR1 is KGHSH and CDR2 is LQKENI in the germline V gene. The junction had 5 bases not matched to a gene; V was cut back by 3 bases and J by 2 bases. The CDR3 is made up of 15 amino acids. This chain's CDR3 is CASSPPGQGPYEQYF. The CDR3 nucleotides are TGTGCCAGCTCACCTCCGGGACAGGGCCCCTACGAGCAGTACTTC.